A selection of T cell receptor beta chains follows, all from one sample in a study of blood T cell repertoires in COVID-19. The data were produced by immunoSEQ multiplex PCR, yet TCRdb's version contains in-frame clones alone and is incomplete. The sample holds roughly 240,000 clones, approximately 86% seen once. Sequenced material: peripheral blood. Receptors originate from a woman aged 60-75 years who had recovered from COVID-19. CDR3s include the opening cysteine and the closing phenylalanine or tryptophan. D genes are given only for firm matches. Only part of the rows carry a size: once, few, many, or a class if the clone is expanded.

size: NA
D: NA
J: TRBJ1-1
V: TRBV28
DNA: TGTGCCAGCAGTTCGATGGGGCCGAACACTGAAGCTTTCTTT
CDR3: CASSSMGPNTEAFF

size: NA
D: NA
J: TRBJ2-7
V: TRBV5-5
DNA: TGTGCCAGCAGCTTGGACAGCCCTCTCTGGTTCTCCTACGAGCAGTACTTC
CDR3: CASSLDSPLWFSYEQYF

size: few
D: TRBD1
J: TRBJ2-1
V: TRBV7-3
DNA: TGTGCCAGCAGCCCGGACAGGGTAGGCAATGAGCAGTTCTTC
CDR3: CASSPDRVGNEQFF

size: NA
D: TRBD1
J: TRBJ2-2
V: TRBV27
DNA: TGTGCCAGCAGATTCCGGGACAGAGACACCGGGGAGCTGTTTTTT
CDR3: CASRFRDRDTGELFF

size: NA
D: NA
J: TRBJ1-1
V: TRBV28
DNA: TGTGCCAGCAGCTCTCCAGGGAGGGGCACTGAAGCTTTCTTT
CDR3: CASSSPGRGTEAFF

size: NA
D: NA
J: TRBJ1-2
V: TRBV6-5
DNA: TGTGCCAGCAGTTACAATTCGGCAGGGGCCAGTGGCTACACCTTC
CDR3: CASSYNSAGASGYTF

size: NA
D: NA
J: TRBJ2-7
V: TRBV19
DNA: TGTGCCAGTAGTATACAGGGCATCGACGAGCAGTACTTC
CDR3: CASSIQGIDEQYF

size: NA
D: NA
J: TRBJ2-2
V: TRBV7-2
DNA: TGTGCCAGCAGCTCTACCAGGGGGGTCGGGGAGCTGTTTTTT
CDR3: CASSSTRGVGELFF

size: NA
D: NA
J: TRBJ2-2
V: TRBV9
DNA: TGTGCCAGCAGCGTAGCCCCGGGGAAGAACACCGGGGAGCTGTTTTTT
CDR3: CASSVAPGKNTGELFF

size: once
D: TRBD2
J: TRBJ2-1
V: TRBV18
DNA: TGTGCCAGCTCACCGACAGCGGGGTACTACAATGAGCAGTTCTTC
CDR3: CASSPTAGYYNEQFF

size: NA
D: NA
J: TRBJ1-1
V: TRBV25-1
DNA: TGTGCCAGCAGTGCAAACCAGGGGCAGCGGCCGAACACTGAAGCTTTCTTT
CDR3: CASSANQGQRPNTEAFF

size: NA
D: TRBD2
J: TRBJ2-5
V: TRBV7-2
DNA: TGTGCCAGCAGCCCTTGGACTAGCGGGGGGGCCTTACGGGAGACCCAGTACTTC
CDR3: CASSPWTSGGALRETQYF

size: NA
D: TRBD2
J: TRBJ2-5
V: TRBV7-7
DNA: TGTGCTAGCAGCCCAGGCGGGACTAGCGTGGAGACCCAGTACTTC
CDR3: CASSPGGTSVETQYF

size: NA
D: NA
J: TRBJ1-3
V: TRBV9
DNA: TGTGCCTCAACCCGGGGGTCTCTCCCCTCTGGAAACACCATATATTTT
CDR3: CASTRGSLPSGNTIYF

size: NA
D: NA
J: TRBJ1-1
V: TRBV25-1
DNA: TGTGCCAGCAGTGAATATGAGGGGAGGTATACTGAAGCTTTCTTT
CDR3: CASSEYEGRYTEAFF

size: NA
D: NA
J: TRBJ2-1
V: TRBV3-1/TRBV3-2
DNA: TGTGCCAGCAGCCAAGGCCTAGACTCCTACAATGAGCAGTTCTTC
CDR3: CASSQGLDSYNEQFF

size: NA
D: TRBD1
J: TRBJ1-5
V: TRBV19
DNA: TGTGCCAGTAGAGCAGGGGGCAAGCAGCCCCAGCATTTT
CDR3: CASRAGGKQPQHF

size: NA
D: TRBD1
J: TRBJ2-5
V: TRBV27
DNA: TGTGCCAGCAGTGCGGACAGGATCCAAGAGACCCAGTACTTC
CDR3: CASSADRIQETQYF

size: NA
D: NA
J: TRBJ2-7
V: TRBV2
DNA: TGTGCCAGCAGTGAGGCGGGATTTTACGAGCAGTACTTC
CDR3: CASSEAGFYEQYF

size: NA
D: TRBD1
J: TRBJ1-2
V: TRBV4-2
DNA: TGTGCCAGCAGCCAAGATCACGCAGGGGGTGAAAAGGGCTACACCTTC
CDR3: CASSQDHAGGEKGYTF

size: NA
D: TRBD2
J: TRBJ2-1
V: TRBV7-2
DNA: TGTGCCAGCAGAGTGGCCGGGGGGGCCAATGAGCAGTTCTTC
CDR3: CASRVAGGANEQFF

size: NA
D: TRBD1
J: TRBJ2-1
V: TRBV29-1
DNA: TGCAGCGTTGAGACCGGGACAGGGGGCTCCTACAATGAGCAGTTCTTC
CDR3: CSVETGTGGSYNEQFF

size: NA
D: NA
J: TRBJ1-4
V: TRBV11-2
DNA: TGTGCCAGCAGCTTATGGGGGCTACAAGGGAGAGAAAAACTGTTTTTT
CDR3: CASSLWGLQGREKLFF

size: NA
D: TRBD2
J: TRBJ2-7
V: TRBV27
DNA: TGTGCCAGCAGAGATAGCGGGGGGGCGCAATCCCACGAGCAGTACTTC
CDR3: CASRDSGGAQSHEQYF

size: NA
D: NA
J: TRBJ2-5
V: TRBV13
DNA: TGTGCCAGCAGCTTACTGGGAGTGGAGACCCAGTACTTC
CDR3: CASSLLGVETQYF

size: NA
D: TRBD1
J: TRBJ2-7
V: TRBV5-1
DNA: TGCGCCAGCAGTCGACAGGGTGATTTGGGGGAGCAGTACTTC
CDR3: CASSRQGDLGEQYF

size: NA
D: TRBD1
J: TRBJ1-1
V: TRBV20-1
DNA: TGCAGTGCTAGCGGGACAGTTGAAGCTTTCTTT
CDR3: CSASGTVEAFF

size: once
D: NA
J: TRBJ2-5
V: TRBV7-2
DNA: TGTGCCAGCAGCTTTTGGGGGGAAGAGACCCAGTACTTC
CDR3: CASSFWGEETQYF

size: NA
D: TRBD2
J: TRBJ2-1
V: TRBV19
DNA: TGTGCCAGTAGTATAGCTAGCGGGGGGCCATTTGAGCAGTTCTTC
CDR3: CASSIASGGPFEQFF

size: NA
D: NA
J: TRBJ1-1
V: TRBV2
DNA: TGTGCCAGCGGGGGGGACTTGAACACTGAAGCTTTCTTT
CDR3: CASGGDLNTEAFF

size: NA
D: TRBD1
J: TRBJ1-2
V: TRBV5-1
DNA: TGCGCCAGCAGCTTGGGAAACAGGGGGCTCTATGGCTACACCTTC
CDR3: CASSLGNRGLYGYTF